This entry lists 12 T cell receptor beta chains sequenced from one sample in a study of identical twins (dated by TCRdb to 2016 to 2017). Preparation of the library involved 5' RACE. The sequencer listed for this sample is Illumina HiSeq 2000. TCRdb's own reprocessing of the public reads used fastp at Q25 and MiXCR and kept productive beta chains. Every CDR3 protein is listed once, alongside the most common genes and DNA of its rows. The sample table shows about 660,000 distinct CDR3 sequences, and 8.5% to 9% are seen once. The top ten constitute 0.75% to 1% of the sample. The data also belong to a second study, concerning yellow fever vaccine responses in identical twins.

Sequenced: PBMCs. The receptor source for this set is a woman aged 18-35 years in good health.

This clonotype was found many times. The chain joins TRBV27 to TRBJ2-7; 7 positions agree with TRBD2. Germline lookup yields CDR1 MNHEY and CDR2 SMNVEV (reference sequence). The length of the CDR3 is 13 residues. J was trimmed by 4 bases and V by 3 bases; bases with no gene match: 3. The CDR3 bases are TGTGCCAGCAGTTTCGGGACTAATTACGAGCAGTACTTC. As protein: CASSFGTNYEQYF.

Here the CDR3 DNA reads TGCAGTGCTAGAGACAGACTGTACACCTTC. Protein: CSARDRLYTF. The chain recombines TRBV20-1 with TRBJ1-2; D remains unclear. The germline V and J ends were trimmed by 0 bases and 11 bases, with 7 bases remaining between them. The CDR3 totals 10 residues. From germline, CDR1 is DFQATT and CDR2 SNEGSKA (reference sequence).

Here the CDR3 reads CASSHPTSGSYTDTQYF. DNA for the CDR3: TGTGCCAGCAGCCACCCAACTAGCGGGAGTTACACAGATACGCAGTATTTT. The genes are TRBV14 and TRBJ2-3; 11 bases line up with TRBD2. Germline V gene lookup returns CDR1 SGHDN and CDR2 FVKESK. V gave up 3 bases and J gave up 2 bases; unmatched junction bases: 7. The CDR3 length is 17 residues.

The sample holds a few counts of this clonotype. The rearrangement uses TRBV7-9 and TRBJ2-5; either TRBD1 or TRBD2 may fit D (5 bases each). Looked up from germline, CDR1 is SEHNR and CDR2 is FQNEAQ (reference sequence). V was shortened by 1 base and J by 2 bases, with 8 bases between the two germline ends. This CDR3 has 14 amino acids. The CDR3 coding sequence is TGTGCCAGCAGCTTAGGGGGACCACAAGAGACCCAGTACTTC. This translates into CASSLGGPQETQYF. The full variable domain, in which reference TRBV7-9 and TRBJ2-5 provide the parts outside the CDR3, is DTGVSQNPRHKITKRGQNVTFRCDPISEHNRLYWYRQTLGQGPEFLTYFQNEAQLEKSRLLSDRFSAERPKGSFSTLEIQRTEQGDSAMYLCASSLGGPQETQYFGPGTRLLVL.

The chain carries TRBV7-6 and TRBJ1-4; D not resolved. The CDR3 has 15 residues. CDR1 and CDR2 from the germline V gene are SGHVS and FNYEAQ. Trimming took off 1 base at V and 4 bases at J, with 10 bases between the two ends. CDR3 residues: CASSLGTFDNEKLFF. The DNA for the CDR3 is TGTGCCAGCAGCTTAGGGACGTTTGATAATGAAAAACTGTTTTTT.

This clonotype has at least ten counts. The chain combines TRBV29-1 with TRBJ2-7, with D uncertain. The V gene lost 5 bases and the J gene lost 0 bases, with 8 bases spanning the gap. The CDR3 is made up of 12 amino acids. Germline V gives CDR1 SQVTM, CDR2 ANQGSEA. The CDR3 DNA follows: TGCAGCGTTCTGGCGGACTCCTACGAGCAGTACTTC. Translation gives CSVLADSYEQYF.

This clonotype has more than one count but fewer than ten. This chain links TRBV20-1 with TRBJ2-1, with TRBD2 identical over 13 bases. The CDR3 spans 19 residues. With 1 base clipped from V and 10 bases from J, the junction kept 19 bases outside the gene matches. Germline V gene lookup returns CDR1 DFQATT and CDR2 SNEGSKA (reference sequence). The CDR3 DNA is TGCAGTGCTAGAGCAAGACCAGGACTAGCGGGGGTCCCAGCGTTGGAGCAGTTCTTC. Its protein product is CSARARPGLAGVPALEQFF.

CDR3 sequence (DNA): TGCAGTGCTAGACATGAGGGAAGGCGGACCCAGCATTTT. It is translated as CSARHEGRRTQHF. The genes are TRBV20-1 and TRBJ1-5; D gene ambiguous. With 2 bases removed from V and 11 bases from J, the gap between germline ends came to 16 bases. The CDR3 extends over 13 amino acids. Germline V gives CDR1 DFQATT, CDR2 SNEGSKA (reference sequence).

The V call is TRBV20-1, the J call TRBJ2-5; TRBD1 might be the D (6 bases). CDR3 size: 13 residues. V was shortened by 1 base and J by 5 bases, with 11 bases between the two germline ends. Germline lookup yields CDR1 DFQATT and CDR2 SNEGSKA (reference sequence). The chain's CDR3 is CSARVGGLETQYF. Here the CDR3 DNA reads TGCAGTGCTAGAGTAGGGGGATTGGAGACCCAGTACTTC.

The chain couples TRBV7-3 to TRBJ2-1; 8 bases are shared with TRBD1. The ends lost 2 bases at V and 8 bases at J; junction bases unmatched: 14. The V gene's germline CDR1 is SGHTA and CDR2 FQGTGA. The CDR3 runs to 17 residues. CDR3 sequence reads: CASSLLGRTGMGDEQFF. As DNA, the CDR3 is TGTGCCAGCAGCTTATTAGGAAGGACAGGGATGGGTGATGAGCAGTTCTTC.

This clonotype was counted many times. The chain has TRBV5-1 and TRBJ2-3, with D maybe TRBD2 (6 bases). This CDR3 contains 14 residues. V was clipped by 0 bases and J by 5 bases, with 10 bases between them. Germline CDR1 is SGHRS and CDR2 is YFSETQ. The CDR3 here is CASSLELARDTQYF. The CDR3 nucleotides are TGCGCCAGCAGCTTGGAACTAGCAAGAGATACGCAGTATTTT.

This clonotype was seen a handful of times. CDR3 coding DNA: TGTGCCATCAGCCTTGGACGGGGGCAGTCCGGGGAGCTGTTTTTT. Its translation is CAISLGRGQSGELFF. The chain recombines TRBV10-3 with TRBJ2-2; possibly TRBD1 or TRBD2 for D (6 bases each). CDR1 ENHRY and CDR2 SYGVKD come from the germline V gene. V gave up 6 bases and J gave up 6 bases, with 17 bases separating them. The CDR3 runs 15 residues.